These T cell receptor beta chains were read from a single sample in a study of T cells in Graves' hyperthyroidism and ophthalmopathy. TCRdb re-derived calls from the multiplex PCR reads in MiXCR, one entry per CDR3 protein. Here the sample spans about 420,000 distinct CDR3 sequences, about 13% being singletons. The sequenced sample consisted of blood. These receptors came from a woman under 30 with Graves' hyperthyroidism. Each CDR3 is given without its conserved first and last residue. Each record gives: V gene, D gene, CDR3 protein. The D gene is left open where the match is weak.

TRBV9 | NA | ASSVGQALAKNIQY
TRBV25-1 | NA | ASSALGGHT
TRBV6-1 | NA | ASSSSGGVRTEAF
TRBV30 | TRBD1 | TWSDRGRSYEQY
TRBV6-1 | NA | ASSEGVGGATNEKLF
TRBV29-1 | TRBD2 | SGGLAGGPDTQY
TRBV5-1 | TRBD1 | ASSLAGQGGTGELF
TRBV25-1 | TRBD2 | ASSAPTSGGHSYNEQF
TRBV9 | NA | ASSVATDYPYEQY
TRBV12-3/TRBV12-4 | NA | ASSRTVYEQY
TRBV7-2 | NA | ASSMMADLNTEAF
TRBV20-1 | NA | SATRSLTEAF
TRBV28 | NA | ASTIDQEAF
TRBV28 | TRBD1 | ASSDAGTGGWGYT
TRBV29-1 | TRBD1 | SVLGQGASNYGYT
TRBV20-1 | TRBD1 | SASGETGSGQDSPLH
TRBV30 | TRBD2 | AWSVTSEYYEQY
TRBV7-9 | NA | ASSSSSPGNALGGYT
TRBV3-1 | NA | ASSQWSLEGDTDTQY
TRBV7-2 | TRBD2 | ASSSGRGTYEQY
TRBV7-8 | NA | ASSPTFLELF
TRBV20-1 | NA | SARSGTEETQY
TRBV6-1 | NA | ASTQRGDLNGYT
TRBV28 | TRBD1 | ASSTPLRPPGQSSYNEQF
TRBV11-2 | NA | ASSLEGISGNTIY
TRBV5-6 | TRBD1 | ASSPSGQGQNEKLF
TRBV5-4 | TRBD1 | ASSAGQGAAGTYEQY
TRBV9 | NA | VSSVAVKDNEQF
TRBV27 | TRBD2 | ASSLIAGGYEQY
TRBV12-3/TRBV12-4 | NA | ASRQADTQY
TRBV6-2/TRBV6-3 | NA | ASSYSTAQSSYEQY
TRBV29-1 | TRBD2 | GVVNPGLADREQY
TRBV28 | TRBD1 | ASSPTGQGFTNEKLF
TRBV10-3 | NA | AIGGEGQTYEQY
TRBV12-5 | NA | ASGTPFDEQY
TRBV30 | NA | AWSRQPNTEAF
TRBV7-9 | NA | ASSSSGGQKQF
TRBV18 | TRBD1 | ASTQGADTEAF
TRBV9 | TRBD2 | ASSVDPDSGIKNEQF
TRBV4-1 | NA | ASSQEDRLSYNEQF
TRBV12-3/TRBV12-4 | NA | ASSLRDHNEQF
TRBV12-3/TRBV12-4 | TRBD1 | ASSHTGEGAQETQY
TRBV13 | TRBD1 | ASSPRTGGLDTQY
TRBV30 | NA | AWTSASTDTQY
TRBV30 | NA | AWSVQENQPQH
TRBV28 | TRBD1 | ASSAHGQGIYNSPLH
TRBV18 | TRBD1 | ASSDRVDTEAF
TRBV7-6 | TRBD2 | ASSFRPSGRAPGELF